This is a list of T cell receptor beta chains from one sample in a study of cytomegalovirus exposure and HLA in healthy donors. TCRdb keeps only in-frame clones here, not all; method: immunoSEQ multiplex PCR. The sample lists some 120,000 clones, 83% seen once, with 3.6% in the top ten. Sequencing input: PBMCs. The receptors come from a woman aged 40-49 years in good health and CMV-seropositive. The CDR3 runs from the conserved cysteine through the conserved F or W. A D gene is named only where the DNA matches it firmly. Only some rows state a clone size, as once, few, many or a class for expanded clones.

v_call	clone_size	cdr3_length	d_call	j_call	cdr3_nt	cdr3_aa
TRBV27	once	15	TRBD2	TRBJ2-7	TGTGCCAGCAGTTCTTACCGACTAGCGGGATGCGAGCAGTACTTC	CASSSYRLAGCEQYF
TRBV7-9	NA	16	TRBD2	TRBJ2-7	TGTGCCAGCAGCGCTCTTACTAGCGGGAGCTCCTACGAGCAGTACTTC	CASSALTSGSSYEQYF
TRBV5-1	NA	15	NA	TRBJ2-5	TGCGCCAGCAGCTTGGTCCAGGCCGGCCAAGAGACCCAGTACTTC	CASSLVQAGQETQYF
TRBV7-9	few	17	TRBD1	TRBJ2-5	TGTGCCAGCAGCTTTCGAGCCCGAGACAGGGGGATGGAGACCCAGTACTTC	CASSFRARDRGMETQYF
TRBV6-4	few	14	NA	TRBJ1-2	TGTGCCAGCAGCGCGGACAGCCAAGCATATGGCTACACCTTC	CASSADSQAYGYTF
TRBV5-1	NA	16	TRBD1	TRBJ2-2	TGCGCCAGCAGCTTGGGGACAGGGTTTGTTACCGGGGAGCTGTTTTTT	CASSLGTGFVTGELFF
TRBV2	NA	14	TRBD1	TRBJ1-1	TGTGCCAGCAGTGGACAGGGAGTGGACACTGAAGCTTTCTTT	CASSGQGVDTEAFF
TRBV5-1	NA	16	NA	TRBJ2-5	TGCGCCAGCAGCTTGGAACTAGCAGGACCCCAAGAGACCCAGTACTTC	CASSLELAGPQETQYF
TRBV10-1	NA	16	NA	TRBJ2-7	TGCGCCAGCAGTGAGTCGAGGACTCCCAGCTCCTACGAGCAGTACTTC	CASSESRTPSSYEQYF
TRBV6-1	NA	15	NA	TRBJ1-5	TGTGCCAGCACTGGTCTAGGGGTCTCTAATCAGCCCCAGCATTTT	CASTGLGVSNQPQHF
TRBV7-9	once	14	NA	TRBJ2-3	TGTTCCAGCAGAACGGACATACGCACAGATACGCAGTATTTT	CSSRTDIRTDTQYF
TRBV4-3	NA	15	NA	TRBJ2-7	TGCGCCAGCAGCCAAGGCTGGACACTCTCCTACGAGCAGTACTTC	CASSQGWTLSYEQYF
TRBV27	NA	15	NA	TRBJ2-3	TGTGCCAGCAGTCGTTGGACAGCTAGCACAGATACGCAGTATTTT	CASSRWTASTDTQYF
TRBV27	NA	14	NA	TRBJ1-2	TGTGCCAGCAGTTTCGAACCCGGGACTGAGGGCTACACCTTC	CASSFEPGTEGYTF
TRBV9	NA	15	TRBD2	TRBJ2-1	TGTGCCAGCAGCGAAGGGACTAGTTCTCACAATGAGCAGTTCTTC	CASSEGTSSHNEQFF
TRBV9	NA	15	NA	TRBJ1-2	TGTGCCAGCAGCGTAGGGCAGGGGTACAACTATGGCTACACCTTC	CASSVGQGYNYGYTF
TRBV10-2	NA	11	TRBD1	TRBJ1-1	TGCGCCAGCAGGACAGGGGCTGAAGCTTTCTTT	CASRTGAEAFF
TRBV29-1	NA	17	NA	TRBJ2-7	TGCAGCGTTGAAGAAATCACTCATCCGGGGGACAGCTACGAGCAGTACTTC	CSVEEITHPGDSYEQYF
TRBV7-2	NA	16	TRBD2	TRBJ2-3	TGTGCCAGCAGCTTTCTTAGCGGGGTTTCATCAGATACGCAGTATTTT	CASSFLSGVSSDTQYF
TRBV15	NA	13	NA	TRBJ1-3	TGTGCCACGGGCGGGGGGGACCGAAACGCCATATATTTT	CATGGGDRNAIYF
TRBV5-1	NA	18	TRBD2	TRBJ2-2	TGCGCCAGCAGCTTGGTTCTAGCGGGAGTCCGTGGCACCGGGGAGCTGTTTTTT	CASSLVLAGVRGTGELFF
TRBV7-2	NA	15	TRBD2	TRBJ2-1	TGTGCCAGCAGCTTTAGTTCTAGCGGGAGGAATGAGCAGTTCTTC	CASSFSSSGRNEQFF
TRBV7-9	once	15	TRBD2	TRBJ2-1	TGTGCCAGCAGCTCACTAGCGGGTCTATACAATGAGCAGTTCTTC	CASSSLAGLYNEQFF
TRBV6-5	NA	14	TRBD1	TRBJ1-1	TGTGCCAGCAGAGAGACAGGGGGACACACTGAAGCTTTCTTT	CASRETGGHTEAFF
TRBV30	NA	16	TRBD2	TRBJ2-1	TGTGCCTGGAGTGCCCCAGGACTAGCGGGATACAATGAGCAGTTCTTC	CAWSAPGLAGYNEQFF
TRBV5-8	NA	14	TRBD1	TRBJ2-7	TGTGCCAGCAGCTTCTACGGGACAGGGTACGAGCAGTACTTC	CASSFYGTGYEQYF
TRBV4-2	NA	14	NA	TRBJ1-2	TGTGCCAGCAGCCCCCAACAGGGCGGCTATGGCTACACCTTC	CASSPQQGGYGYTF
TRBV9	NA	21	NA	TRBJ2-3	TGTGCCAGCAGCACCCCCGGAAGTCGGACGGCGGCGGGGAAGTCCACAGATACACAGTATTTT	CASSTPGSRTAAGKSTDTQYF
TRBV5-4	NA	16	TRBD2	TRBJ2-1	TGTGCCAGCAGTCCAAGAGCGGGAGAGGGGTACAATGAGCAGTTCTTC	CASSPRAGEGYNEQFF
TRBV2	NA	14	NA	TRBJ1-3	TGTGCCAGCAGTGGGCATACTACTGGAAACACCATATATTTT	CASSGHTTGNTIYF
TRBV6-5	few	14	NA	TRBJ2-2	TGTGCCAGCAGTTACTCTTGGCGGACCGGGGAGCTGTTTTTT	CASSYSWRTGELFF
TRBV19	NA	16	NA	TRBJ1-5	TGTGCCAGTAGTATAGGGAGGGCATCGCGCAATCAGCCCCAGCATTTT	CASSIGRASRNQPQHF
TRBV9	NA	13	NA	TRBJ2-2	TGTGCCAGCAGCCCAGGGCCCACCGGGGAGCTGTTTTTT	CASSPGPTGELFF
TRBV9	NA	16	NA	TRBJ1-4	TGTGCCAGCAGCGTAGGTTTACTAGCCCCCAGTGAAAAACTGTTTTTT	CASSVGLLAPSEKLFF
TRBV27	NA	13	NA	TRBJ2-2	TGTGCCAGCAGTTATACAGGCACCGGGGAGCTGTTTTTT	CASSYTGTGELFF
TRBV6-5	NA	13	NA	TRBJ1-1	TGTGCCGCGAGTGGGGGCTTCAGTACTGAAGCTTTCTTT	CAASGGFSTEAFF
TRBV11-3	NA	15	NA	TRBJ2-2	TGTGCCAGCAGCCCCCGGCAGGAGGGGCCCCGGGAGCTGTTTTTT	CASSPRQEGPRELFF
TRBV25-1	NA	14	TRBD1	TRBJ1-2	TGTGCCAGCAGTGAATTCCCAGGGGGCGATGGCTACACCTTC	CASSEFPGGDGYTF
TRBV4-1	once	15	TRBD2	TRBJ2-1	TGCGCCAGCAGCCCCGCGGGGGAGTTCGGCAATGAGCAGTTCTTC	CASSPAGEFGNEQFF
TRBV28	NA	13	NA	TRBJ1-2	TGTGCCAGCGCACCGGGCGGGGTATCTGGCTACACCTTC	CASAPGGVSGYTF
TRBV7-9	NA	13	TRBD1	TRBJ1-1	TGTGCCAGCAGCTTAGAAGGGGGCCTAGGAGCTTTCTTT	CASSLEGGLGAFF
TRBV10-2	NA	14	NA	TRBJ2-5	TGCGCCAGCAGTGAGTCGCAGGGTATGGAGACCCAGTACTTC	CASSESQGMETQYF
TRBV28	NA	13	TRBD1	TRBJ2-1	TGTGCCAGCAGTGGACAGGGGGCTAAAGGGCCGTTCTTC	CASSGQGAKGPFF
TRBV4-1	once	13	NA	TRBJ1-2	TGCGCCAGCAGCCCGCAGGGTGGAATAGGCTACACCTTC	CASSPQGGIGYTF
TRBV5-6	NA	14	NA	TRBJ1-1	TGTGCCAGCAGCTACAGGTCCGTGAACACTGAAGCTTTCTTT	CASSYRSVNTEAFF
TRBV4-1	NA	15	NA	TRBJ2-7	TGCGCCAGCAGCCCTCTAGACAGGCCGGACTACGAGCAGTACTTC	CASSPLDRPDYEQYF
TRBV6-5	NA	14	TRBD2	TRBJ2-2	TGTGCCAGCAAAAGCGGGAGTATCGCCGGGGAGCTGTTTTTT	CASKSGSIAGELFF
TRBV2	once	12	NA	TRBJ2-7	TGTGCCAGCGTTTTGAGCTCCTACGAGCAGTACTTC	CASVLSSYEQYF
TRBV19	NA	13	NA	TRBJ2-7	TGTGCCAGTAGTATAGATCGCAGTTACGAGCAGTACTTC	CASSIDRSYEQYF
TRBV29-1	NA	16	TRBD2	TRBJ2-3	TGCAGCGCCCTCAGCGGGAGGCCCTATAGCACAGATACGCAGTATTTT	CSALSGRPYSTDTQYF
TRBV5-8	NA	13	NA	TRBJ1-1	TGTGCCAGCAGCCCGGGCGGGGGCCTTGAAGCTTTCTTT	CASSPGGGLEAFF
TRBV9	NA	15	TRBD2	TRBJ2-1	TGTGCCAGCAGCCCGGGACTAGCCCTTCGCAATGAGCAGTTCTTC	CASSPGLALRNEQFF
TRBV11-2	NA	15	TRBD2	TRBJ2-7	TGTGCCAGCAGCCCCCGGACTAGCGGGAGCTACGAGCAGTACTTC	CASSPRTSGSYEQYF
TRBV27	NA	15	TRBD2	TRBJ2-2	TGTGCCAGCAAAATAGCGGGAGGGAACACCGGGGAGCTGTTTTTT	CASKIAGGNTGELFF
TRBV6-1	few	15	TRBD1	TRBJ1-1	TGTGCCAGCGGGGGGACAGCCTTTTTAACCACTGAAGCTTTCTTT	CASGGTAFLTTEAFF
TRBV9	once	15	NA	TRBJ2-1	TGTGCCAGCAGCGCCGCGGGGGCGGGGATCGCTGAGCAGTTCTTC	CASSAAGAGIAEQFF
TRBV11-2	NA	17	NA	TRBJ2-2	TGTGCCAGCAGCTCTATCCGGGTCCTCTCGAACACCGGGGAGCTGTTTTTT	CASSSIRVLSNTGELFF